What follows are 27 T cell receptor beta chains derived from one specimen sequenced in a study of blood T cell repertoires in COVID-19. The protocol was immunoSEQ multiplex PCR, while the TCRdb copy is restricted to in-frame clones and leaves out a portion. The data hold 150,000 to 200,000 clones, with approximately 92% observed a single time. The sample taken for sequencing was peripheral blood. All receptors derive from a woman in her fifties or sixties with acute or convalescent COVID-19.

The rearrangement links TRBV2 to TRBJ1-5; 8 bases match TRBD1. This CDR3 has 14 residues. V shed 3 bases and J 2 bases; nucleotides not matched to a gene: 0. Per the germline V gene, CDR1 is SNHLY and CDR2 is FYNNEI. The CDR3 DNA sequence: TGTGCCAGCAGTGAGGACAGGGGCAATCAGCCCCAGCATTTT. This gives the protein CASSEDRGNQPQHF.

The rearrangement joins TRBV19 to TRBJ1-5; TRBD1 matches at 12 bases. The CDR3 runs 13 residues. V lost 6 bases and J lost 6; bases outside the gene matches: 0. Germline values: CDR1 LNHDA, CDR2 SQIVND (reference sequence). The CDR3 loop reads CASRGQGAQPQHF. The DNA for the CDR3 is TGTGCCAGTAGGGGACAGGGGGCTCAGCCCCAGCATTTT.

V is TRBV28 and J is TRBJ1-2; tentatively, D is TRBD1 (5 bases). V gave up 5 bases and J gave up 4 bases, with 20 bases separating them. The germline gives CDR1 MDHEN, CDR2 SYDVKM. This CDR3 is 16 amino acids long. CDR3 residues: CASSPLTGIGAYGYTF. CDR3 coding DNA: TGTGCCAGCAGTCCGCTAACAGGCATAGGAGCCTATGGCTACACCTTC.

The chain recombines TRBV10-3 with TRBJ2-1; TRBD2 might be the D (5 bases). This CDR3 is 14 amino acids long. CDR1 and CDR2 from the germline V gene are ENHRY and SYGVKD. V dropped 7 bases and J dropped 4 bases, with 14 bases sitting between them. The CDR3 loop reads CAITASGAYNEQFF. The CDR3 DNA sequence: TGTGCCATCACCGCGAGCGGAGCATACAATGAGCAGTTCTTC.

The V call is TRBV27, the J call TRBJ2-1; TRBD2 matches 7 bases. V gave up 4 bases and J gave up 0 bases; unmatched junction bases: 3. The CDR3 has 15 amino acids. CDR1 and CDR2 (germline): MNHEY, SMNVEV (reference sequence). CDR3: CASSWEGHSYNEQFF. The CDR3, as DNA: TGTGCCAGCAGTTGGGAGGGCCACTCCTACAATGAGCAGTTCTTC.

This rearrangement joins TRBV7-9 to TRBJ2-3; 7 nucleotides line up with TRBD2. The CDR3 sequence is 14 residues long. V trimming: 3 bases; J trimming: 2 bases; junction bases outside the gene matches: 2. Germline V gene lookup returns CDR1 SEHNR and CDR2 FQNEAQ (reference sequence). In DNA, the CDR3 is TGTGCCAGCAGCTTGAGCGGGATCACAGATACGCAGTATTTT. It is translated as CASSLSGITDTQYF.

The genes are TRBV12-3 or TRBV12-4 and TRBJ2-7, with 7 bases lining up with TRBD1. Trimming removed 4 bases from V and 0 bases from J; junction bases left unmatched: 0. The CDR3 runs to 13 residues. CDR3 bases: TGTGCCAGCAGTTGGGACAGCTCCTACGAGCAGTACTTC. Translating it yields CASSWDSSYEQYF.

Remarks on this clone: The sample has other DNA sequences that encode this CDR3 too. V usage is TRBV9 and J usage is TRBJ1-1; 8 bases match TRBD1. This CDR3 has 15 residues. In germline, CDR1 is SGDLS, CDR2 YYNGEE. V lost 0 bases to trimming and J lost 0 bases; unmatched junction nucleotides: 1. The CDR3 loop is CASSVGDRLNTEAFF. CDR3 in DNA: TGTGCCAGCAGCGTAGGGGACAGGTTGAACACTGAAGCTTTCTTT.

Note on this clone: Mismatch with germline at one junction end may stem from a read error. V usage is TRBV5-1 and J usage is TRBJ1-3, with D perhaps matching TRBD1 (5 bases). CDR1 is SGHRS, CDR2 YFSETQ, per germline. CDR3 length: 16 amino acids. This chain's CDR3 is CASSAGQGGPGDTIYF. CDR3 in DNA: TGCGCCAGCAGCGCCGGTCAGGGCGGCCCTGGAGACACCATATATTTT.

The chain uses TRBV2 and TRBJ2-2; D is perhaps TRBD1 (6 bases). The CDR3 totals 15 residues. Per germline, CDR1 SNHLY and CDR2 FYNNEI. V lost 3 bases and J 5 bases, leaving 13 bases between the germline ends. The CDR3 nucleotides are TGTGCCAGCAGTGATAGCAGGGGATGGACCGGGGAGCTGTTTTTT. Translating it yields CASSDSRGWTGELFF.

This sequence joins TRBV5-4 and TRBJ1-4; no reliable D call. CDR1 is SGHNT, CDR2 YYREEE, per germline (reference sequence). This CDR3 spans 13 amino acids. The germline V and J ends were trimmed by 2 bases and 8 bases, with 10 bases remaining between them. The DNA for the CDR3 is TGTGCCAGCAGCTTACCGGGAAGAGAAAAACTGTTTTTT. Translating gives CASSLPGREKLFF.

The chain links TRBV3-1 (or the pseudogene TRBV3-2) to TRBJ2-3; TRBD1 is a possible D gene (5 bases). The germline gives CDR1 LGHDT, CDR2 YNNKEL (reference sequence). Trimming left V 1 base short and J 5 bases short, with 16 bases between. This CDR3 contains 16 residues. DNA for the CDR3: TGTGCCAGCAGCCAAGTGCTGGGGCACCAGAGAGATACGCAGTATTTT. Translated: CASSQVLGHQRDTQYF.

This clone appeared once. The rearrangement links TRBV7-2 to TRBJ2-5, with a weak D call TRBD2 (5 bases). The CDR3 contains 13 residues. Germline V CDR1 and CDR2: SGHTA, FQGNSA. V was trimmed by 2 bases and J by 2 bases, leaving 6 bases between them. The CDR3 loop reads CASSLRGQETQYF. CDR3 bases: TGTGCCAGCAGCTTACGGGGTCAAGAGACCCAGTACTTC.

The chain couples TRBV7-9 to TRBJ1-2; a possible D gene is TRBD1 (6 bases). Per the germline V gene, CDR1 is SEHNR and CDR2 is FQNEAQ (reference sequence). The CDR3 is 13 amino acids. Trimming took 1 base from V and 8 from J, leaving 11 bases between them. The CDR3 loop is CASSLVGARGYTF. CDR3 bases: TGTGCCAGCAGCTTAGTGGGGGCGCGGGGCTACACCTTC.

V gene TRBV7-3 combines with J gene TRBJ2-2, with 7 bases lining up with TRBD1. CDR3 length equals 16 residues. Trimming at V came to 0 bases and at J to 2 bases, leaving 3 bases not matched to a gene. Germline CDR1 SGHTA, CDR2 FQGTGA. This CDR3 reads CASSLTAGGNTGELFF. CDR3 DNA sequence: TGTGCCAGCAGCTTAACGGCAGGGGGTAACACCGGGGAGCTGTTTTTT.

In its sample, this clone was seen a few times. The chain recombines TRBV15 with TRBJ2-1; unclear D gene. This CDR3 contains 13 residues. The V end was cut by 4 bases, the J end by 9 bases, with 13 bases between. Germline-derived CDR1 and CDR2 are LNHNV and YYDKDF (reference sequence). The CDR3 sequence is CATSTLSNSEQFF. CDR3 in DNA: TGTGCCACCAGCACCCTAAGTAATAGTGAGCAGTTCTTC. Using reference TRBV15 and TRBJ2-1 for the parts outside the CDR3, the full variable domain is DAMVIQNPRYQVTQFGKPVTLSCSQTLNHNVMYWYQQKSSQAPKLLFHYYDKDFNNEADTPDNFQSRRPNTSFCFLDIRSPGLGDTAMYLCATSTLSNSEQFFGPGTRLTVL.

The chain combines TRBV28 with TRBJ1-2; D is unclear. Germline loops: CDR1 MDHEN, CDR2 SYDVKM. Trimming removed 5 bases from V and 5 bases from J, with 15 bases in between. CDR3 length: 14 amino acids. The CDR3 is CASSPTLYPYGYTF. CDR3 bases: TGTGCCAGCAGTCCCACACTATACCCTTATGGCTACACCTTC.

The CDR3 DNA reads TGTGCCAGCAGTGCCACGGACAGGGTAGGCTATGGCTACACCTTC. It is translated as CASSATDRVGYGYTF. The chain has TRBV28 and TRBJ1-2, with 8 bases identical to TRBD1. V dropped 5 bases and J dropped 4; count of bases not matched to a gene: 9. CDR3 length: 15 residues. From germline, CDR1 is MDHEN and CDR2 SYDVKM.

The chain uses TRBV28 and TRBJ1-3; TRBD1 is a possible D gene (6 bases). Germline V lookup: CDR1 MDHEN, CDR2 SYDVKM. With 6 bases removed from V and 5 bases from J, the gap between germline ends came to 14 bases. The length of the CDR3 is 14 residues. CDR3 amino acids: CASSPGQMRNTIYF. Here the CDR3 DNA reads TGTGCCAGCAGCCCTGGACAGATGAGAAACACCATATATTTT.

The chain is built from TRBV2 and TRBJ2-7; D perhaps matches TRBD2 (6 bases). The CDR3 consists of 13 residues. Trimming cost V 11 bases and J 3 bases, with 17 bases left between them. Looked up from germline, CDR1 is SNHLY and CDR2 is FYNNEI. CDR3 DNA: TGTGCCGCCAGGCAGGAGGGAGACTACGAGCAGTACTTC. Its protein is CAARQEGDYEQYF.

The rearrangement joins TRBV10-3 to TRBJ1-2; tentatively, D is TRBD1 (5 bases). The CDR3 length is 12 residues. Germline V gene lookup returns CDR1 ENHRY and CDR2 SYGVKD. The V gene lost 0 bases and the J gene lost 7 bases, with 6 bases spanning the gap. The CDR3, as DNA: TGTGCCATCAGTGAGTCCGGGGGTGGCTACACCTTC. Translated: CAISESGGGYTF.

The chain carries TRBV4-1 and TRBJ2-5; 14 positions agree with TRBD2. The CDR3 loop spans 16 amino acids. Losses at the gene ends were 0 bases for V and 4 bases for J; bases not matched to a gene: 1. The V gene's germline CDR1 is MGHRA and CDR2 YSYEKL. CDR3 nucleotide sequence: TGCGCCAGCAGCCAAGATGGGACTAGCGGGGGAGAGACCCAGTACTTC. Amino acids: CASSQDGTSGGETQYF.

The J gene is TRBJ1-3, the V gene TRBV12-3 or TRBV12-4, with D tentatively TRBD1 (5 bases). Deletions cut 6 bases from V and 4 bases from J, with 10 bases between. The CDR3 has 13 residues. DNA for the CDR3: TGTGCCAGCAGACCTGGGGGGGGAAACACCATATATTTT. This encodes CASRPGGGNTIYF.

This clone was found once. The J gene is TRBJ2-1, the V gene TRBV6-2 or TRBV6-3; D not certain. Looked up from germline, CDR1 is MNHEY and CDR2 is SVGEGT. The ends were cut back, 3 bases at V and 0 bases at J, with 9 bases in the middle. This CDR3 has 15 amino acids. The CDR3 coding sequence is TGTGCCAGCAGTTATGCACTCGACTCCTACAATGAGCAGTTCTTC. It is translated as CASSYALDSYNEQFF.

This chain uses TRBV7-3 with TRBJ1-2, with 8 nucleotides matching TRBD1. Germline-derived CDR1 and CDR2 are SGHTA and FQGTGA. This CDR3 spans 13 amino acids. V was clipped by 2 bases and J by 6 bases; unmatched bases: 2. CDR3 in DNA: TGTGCCAGCAGCTTAGGACAGGGTGATGGCTACACCTTC. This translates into CASSLGQGDGYTF.

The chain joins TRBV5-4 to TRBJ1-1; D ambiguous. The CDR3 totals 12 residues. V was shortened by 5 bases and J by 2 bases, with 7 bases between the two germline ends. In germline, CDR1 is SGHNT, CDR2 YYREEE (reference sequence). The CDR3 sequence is CASSGQNTEAFF. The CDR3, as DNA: TGTGCCAGCAGTGGCCAAAACACTGAAGCTTTCTTT.

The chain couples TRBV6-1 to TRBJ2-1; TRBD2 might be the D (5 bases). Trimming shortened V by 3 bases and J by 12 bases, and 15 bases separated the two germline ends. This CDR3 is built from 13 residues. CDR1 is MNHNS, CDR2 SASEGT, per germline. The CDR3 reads CASSERRGVGQFF. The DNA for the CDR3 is TGTGCCAGCAGTGAGAGACGGGGAGTCGGGCAGTTCTTC.